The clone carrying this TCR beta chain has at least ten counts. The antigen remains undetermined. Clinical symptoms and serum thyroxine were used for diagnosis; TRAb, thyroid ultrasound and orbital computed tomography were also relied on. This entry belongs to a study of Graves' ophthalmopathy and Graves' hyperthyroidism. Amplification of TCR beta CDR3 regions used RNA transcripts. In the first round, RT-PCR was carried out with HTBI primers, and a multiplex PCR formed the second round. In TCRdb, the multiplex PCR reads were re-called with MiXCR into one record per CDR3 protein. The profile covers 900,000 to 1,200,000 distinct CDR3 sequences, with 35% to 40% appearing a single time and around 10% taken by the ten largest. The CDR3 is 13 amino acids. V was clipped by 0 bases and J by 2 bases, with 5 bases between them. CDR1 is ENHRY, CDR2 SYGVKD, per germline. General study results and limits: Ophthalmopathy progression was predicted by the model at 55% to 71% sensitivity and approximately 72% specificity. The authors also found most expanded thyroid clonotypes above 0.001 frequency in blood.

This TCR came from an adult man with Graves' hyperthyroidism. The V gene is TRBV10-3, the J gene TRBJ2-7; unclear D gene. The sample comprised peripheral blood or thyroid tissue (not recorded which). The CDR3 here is CAISESTAYEQYF. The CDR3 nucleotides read TGTGCCATCAGTGAGTCGACGGCCTACGAGCAGTACTTC.